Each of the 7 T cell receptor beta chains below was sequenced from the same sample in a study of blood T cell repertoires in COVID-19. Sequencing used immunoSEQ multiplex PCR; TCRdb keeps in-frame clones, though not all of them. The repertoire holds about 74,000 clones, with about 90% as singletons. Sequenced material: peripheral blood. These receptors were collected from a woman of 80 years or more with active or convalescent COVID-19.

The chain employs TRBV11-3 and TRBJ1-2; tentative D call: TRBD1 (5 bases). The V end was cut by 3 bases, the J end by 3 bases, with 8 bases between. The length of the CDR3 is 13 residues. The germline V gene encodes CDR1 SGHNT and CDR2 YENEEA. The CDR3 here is CASSFGQHYGYTF. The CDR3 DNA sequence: TGTGCCAGCAGCTTTGGACAACACTATGGCTACACCTTC.

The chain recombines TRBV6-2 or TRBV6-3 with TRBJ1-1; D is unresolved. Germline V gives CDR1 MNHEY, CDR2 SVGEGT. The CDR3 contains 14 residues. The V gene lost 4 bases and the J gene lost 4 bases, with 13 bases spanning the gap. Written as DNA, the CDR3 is TGTGCCAGCAGTTCTTTGAGGGTGGGCACTGAAGCTTTCTTT. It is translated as CASSSLRVGTEAFF.

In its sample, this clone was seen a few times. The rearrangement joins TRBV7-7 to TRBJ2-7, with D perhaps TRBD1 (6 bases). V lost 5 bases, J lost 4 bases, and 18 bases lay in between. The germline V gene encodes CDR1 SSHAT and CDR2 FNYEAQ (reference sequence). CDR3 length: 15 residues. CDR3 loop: CASSRSTGLEYEQYF. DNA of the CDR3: TGTGCCAGCAGCCGGTCGACAGGTCTCGAATACGAGCAGTACTTC.

The CDR3 is CASGAGGSTDTQYF. DNA for the CDR3: TGTGCCAGCGGCGCGGGGGGGTCCACAGATACGCAGTATTTT. The chain uses TRBV6-6 and TRBJ2-3; 9 nucleotides match TRBD2. V was clipped by 8 bases and J by 2 bases; unmatched bases: 5. The germline V gene has CDR1 MNHNY and CDR2 SVGAGI (reference sequence). The length of the CDR3 is 14 residues.

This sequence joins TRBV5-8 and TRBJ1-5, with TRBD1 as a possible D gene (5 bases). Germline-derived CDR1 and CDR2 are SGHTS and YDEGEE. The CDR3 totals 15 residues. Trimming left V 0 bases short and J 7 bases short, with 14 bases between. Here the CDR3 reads CASSLATGSKQPQHF. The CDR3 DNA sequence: TGTGCCAGCAGCTTGGCCACAGGAAGTAAGCAGCCCCAGCATTTT.

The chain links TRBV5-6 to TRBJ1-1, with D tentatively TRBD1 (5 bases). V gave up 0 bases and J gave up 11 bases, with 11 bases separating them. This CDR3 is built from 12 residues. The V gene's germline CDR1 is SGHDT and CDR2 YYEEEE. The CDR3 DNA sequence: TGTGCCAGCAGCTTGGTGGGGGGAAAGGCTTTCTTT. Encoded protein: CASSLVGGKAFF. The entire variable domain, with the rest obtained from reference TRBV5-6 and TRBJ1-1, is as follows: DAGVTQSPTHLIKTRGQQVTLRCSPKSGHDTVSWYQQALGQGPQFIFQYYEEEERQRGNFPDRFSGHQFPNYSSELNVNALLLGDSALYLCASSLVGGKAFFGQGTRLTVV.

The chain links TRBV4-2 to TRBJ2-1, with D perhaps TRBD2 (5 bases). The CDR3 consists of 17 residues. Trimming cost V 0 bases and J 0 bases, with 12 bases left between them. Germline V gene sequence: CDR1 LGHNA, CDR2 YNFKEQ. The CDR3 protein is CASSQDRTGSSYNEQFF. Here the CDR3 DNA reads TGTGCCAGCAGCCAAGATAGGACGGGAAGCTCCTACAATGAGCAGTTCTTC.